Each of the 13 T cell receptor beta chains below was sequenced from the same sample in a study of control samples from healthy donors and cancer patients. Assay used: immunoSEQ multiplex PCR; TCRdb lists only in-frame clones, some missing. Among around 81,000 clones, 85% to 95% were seen once, and the ten largest hold about 1.5%. The sequencing input was blood. These receptors were collected from a woman aged 25 to 39 in good health.

The gene calls are TRBV4-2 and TRBJ2-5; 10 bases line up with TRBD2. CDR3 length equals 15 residues. Germline V lookup: CDR1 LGHNA, CDR2 YNFKEQ. The ends lost 2 bases at V and 0 bases at J; junction bases unmatched: 0. CDR3: CASSQLAGDQETQYF. In nucleotides, the CDR3 is TGTGCCAGCAGCCAACTAGCGGGGGACCAAGAGACCCAGTACTTC.

The V and J genes are TRBV5-4 and TRBJ2-2, with 9 bases aligning to TRBD1. From germline, CDR1 is SGHNT and CDR2 YYREEE (reference sequence). The V and J ends lost 4 bases and 2 bases, in that order; junction bases with no gene match: 18. The CDR3 has 20 amino acids. This chain's CDR3 is CASSRPFRDRVKGNTGELFF. In nucleotides, the CDR3 is TGTGCCAGCAGCAGGCCCTTTCGGGACAGGGTAAAGGGAAACACCGGGGAGCTGTTTTTT.

V usage is TRBV25-1 and J usage is TRBJ1-2; no clear D gene. V lost 4 bases, J lost 7 bases, and 7 bases lay in between. Looked up from germline, CDR1 is MGHDK and CDR2 is SYGVNS. CDR3 length: 11 residues. The CDR3 reads CASSGFSGYTF. The CDR3 DNA reads as TGTGCCAGCAGTGGGTTCTCTGGCTACACCTTC.

This clone was detected a few times. The chain has TRBV9 and TRBJ1-6; D is unresolved. V was pared by 2 bases and J by 8 bases, with 11 bases between. This CDR3 has 14 amino acids. Germline CDR1 reads SGDLS; CDR2 reads YYNGEE. DNA of the CDR3: TGTGCCAGCAGCGTCCAGGCCCAATATTCACCCCTCCACTTT. It encodes CASSVQAQYSPLHF.

This clone was observed a single time. The chain links TRBV14 to TRBJ1-1; D remains unclear. From germline, CDR1 is SGHDN and CDR2 FVKESK. The CDR3 has 16 amino acids. Trimming cost V 4 bases and J 2 bases, with 17 bases left between them. The CDR3 here is CASSRLRTGGNTEAFF. The CDR3, as DNA: TGTGCCAGCAGCCGCCTAAGGACGGGCGGTAACACTGAAGCTTTCTTT.

The chain uses TRBV18 and TRBJ2-7, with 11 bases that match TRBD2. This CDR3 contains 17 residues. After removal of 6 bases from V and 2 bases from J, the junction contained 12 bases not matched to a gene. CDR1 KGHSH and CDR2 LQKENI come from the germline V gene. The CDR3 sequence is CASSLFGDSGGAYEQYF. DNA of the CDR3: TGTGCCAGCTCCCTCTTCGGGGATAGCGGGGGGGCCTACGAGCAGTACTTC.

The chain is built from TRBV11-2 and TRBJ1-6; tentatively, D is TRBD1 (5 bases). V shed 0 bases and J shed 9 bases, with 9 bases lying between them. The CDR3 contains 14 residues. Germline CDR1 reads SGHAT; CDR2 reads FQNNGV. This chain's CDR3 is CASSLEGGVSPLHF. DNA for the CDR3: TGTGCCAGCAGCTTAGAGGGGGGGGTTTCACCCCTCCACTTT.

This chain connects TRBV6-5 to TRBJ1-5; D is perhaps TRBD1 (6 bases). The CDR3 has 13 amino acids. V was shortened by 4 bases and J by 4 bases, with 8 bases between the two germline ends. Germline values: CDR1 MNHEY, CDR2 SVGAGI. The DNA for the CDR3 is TGTGCCAGCAGTTGGACAGCTAATCAGCCCCAGCATTTT. Amino acids: CASSWTANQPQHF.

The V gene is TRBV6-1, the J gene TRBJ2-3; D is uncertain. Trimming shortened V by 6 bases and J by 1 base, and 5 bases separated the two germline ends. This CDR3 comprises 12 residues. Germline assignment: CDR1 MNHNS and CDR2 SASEGT. CDR3 in DNA: TGTGCCAGCAGCACGGGCACAGATACGCAGTATTTT. Residues: CASSTGTDTQYF.

The chain is built from TRBV16 and TRBJ1-5, with 7 bases lining up with TRBD1. This CDR3 has 15 residues. Germline assignment: CDR1 KGHSY and CDR2 FQNENV. V was clipped by 4 bases and J by 1 base; unmatched bases: 4. The CDR3 sequence: CASSRETGSNQPQHF. The CDR3 DNA follows: TGTGCCAGCAGCCGAGAGACAGGGAGCAATCAGCCCCAGCATTTT. Drawing the rest from reference TRBV16 and TRBJ1-5, the complete variable domain is GEEVAQTPKHLVRGEGQKAKLYCAPIKGHSYVFWYQQVLKNEFKFLISFQNENVFDETGMPKERFSAKCLPNSPCSLEIQATKLEDSAVYFCASSRETGSNQPQHFGDGTRLSIL.

The chain is built from TRBV5-1 and TRBJ1-2; D not certain. Germline values: CDR1 SGHRS, CDR2 YFSETQ. CDR3 length equals 14 residues. The germline V and J ends were trimmed by 0 bases and 7 bases, with 13 bases remaining between them. The CDR3 nucleotides read TGCGCCAGCAGCTTGGAGGCACACCCTGGTGGCTACACCTTC. Its translation is CASSLEAHPGGYTF.

As regards this clone: Additional DNA sequences in this sample encode the identical CDR3. The genes are TRBV5-1 and TRBJ1-1; 10 nucleotides align to TRBD1. The CDR3 spans 15 residues. Germline V lookup: CDR1 SGHRS, CDR2 YFSETQ. Trimming cost V 4 bases and J 0 bases; bases outside gene matches: 3. The CDR3 is CASSPGQGMNTEAFF. Here the CDR3 DNA reads TGCGCCAGCAGCCCGGGACAGGGGATGAACACTGAAGCTTTCTTT.

The V gene is TRBV30, the J gene TRBJ2-5; D is ambiguous. Germline lookup yields CDR1 GTSNPN and CDR2 SVGIG (reference sequence). V lost 1 base and J 4 bases, leaving 10 bases between the germline ends. This CDR3 is 13 amino acids long. CDR3 in amino acids: CAWSAQELETQYF. The DNA of the CDR3 is TGTGCCTGGAGTGCCCAGGAACTAGAGACCCAGTACTTC.